This T cell receptor (beta chain) came from a study of shared clonotypes between healthy human individuals. Regarding the study as a whole: Shared clonotypes: approximately 4.5% naive CD4, approximately 3.4% naive CD8, about 2.2% memory CD4, over 0.3% memory CD8.

Comments on this clone: Its antigen is unidentified.

Profiled with immunoSEQ multiplex PCR; TCRdb holds only in-frame clones, not every one. Found here are about 2 million clones, about 95% of them singletons; the top ten hold about 1.1%. Naive CD8 cells were CD45RO-negative, positively selected for CCR7, excluding terminally differentiated effector memory CD45RA+ cells. Trimming took 5 bases from V and 6 from J, leaving 17 bases between them. Germline CDR1 and CDR2: SGHRS and YFSETQ. This CDR3 comprises 14 residues. Sequenced input: naive CD8+ T cells sorted from blood. The chain uses TRBV5-1 and TRBJ1-2, with D possibly being TRBD1 (5 bases). This TCR derives from a man aged 18-30 years in good health. The DNA of the CDR3 is TGCGCCAGCAGTCAGGATGATGGAGGGGATGGCTACACCTTC. This gives the protein CASSQDDGGDGYTF.